Each of the 21 T cell receptor beta chains below was sequenced from the same sample in a study of cytomegalovirus exposure and HLA in healthy donors. Amplification used 60 Vbeta primers and 13 Jbeta primers. Produced via immunoSEQ multiplex PCR; TCRdb's table is partial and in-frame only. The data show around 170,000 clones, 65% to 80% seen once. The sample taken for sequencing was PBMCs. Receptors were obtained from a woman aged 40 to 49 in good health and CMV-seronegative.

This rearrangement joins TRBV7-9 to TRBJ1-6, with 8 bases fitting TRBD1. The CDR3 has 12 residues. From germline, CDR1 is SEHNR and CDR2 FQNEAQ (reference sequence). The CDR3 DNA sequence: TGTTCCTTAACAGGGGGGGGTTCACCCCTCCACTTT. It yields the protein CSLTGGGSPLHF.

In DNA form, the CDR3 reads TGTGCCAGTAGTATCTCCCTCACTCCGGGATCACCCCTCCACTTT. Its protein product is CASSISLTPGSPLHF. The chain combines TRBV19 with TRBJ1-6; D ambiguous. Germline-derived CDR1 and CDR2 are LNHDA and SQIVND (reference sequence). V lost 3 bases and J 10 bases, leaving 16 bases between the germline ends. This CDR3 region has 15 residues.

For this clone: In the same sample, other DNA sequences code for this CDR3. This chain links TRBV5-1 with TRBJ2-3; 13 nucleotides match TRBD2. The CDR3 sequence is 17 residues long. The V and J ends lost 4 bases and 3 bases, in that order; junction bases with no gene match: 8. The germline V gene has CDR1 SGHRS and CDR2 YFSETQ. The DNA for the CDR3 is TGCGCCAGCAGCCAAGGACTAGCGGGAGTGAGTACAGATACGCAGTATTTT. It is translated as CASSQGLAGVSTDTQYF.

V usage is TRBV11-3 and J usage is TRBJ2-5, with unresolved D. Per the germline V gene, CDR1 is SGHNT and CDR2 is YENEEA. The CDR3 is 15 residues long. Trimming took 1 base from V and 7 from J, leaving 16 bases between them. The CDR3 here is CASSLAAAQHGTQYF. The CDR3 region has the DNA TGTGCCAGCAGCTTAGCGGCGGCCCAACATGGGACCCAGTACTTC.

The rearrangement links TRBV28 to TRBJ1-4, with D tentatively TRBD1 (6 bases). This CDR3 has 11 amino acids. Trimming stripped 4 bases from V and 14 bases from J, with 11 bases between. The germline CDR1 and CDR2 sequences are MDHEN and SYDVKM. The CDR3: CASSWETGLFF. DNA of the CDR3: TGTGCCAGCAGTTGGGAGACAGGTCTGTTTTTT.

CDR3 sequence reads: CASSSEQGHSGYTF. The CDR3, as DNA: TGTGCCAGCAGTTCCGAACAGGGGCATAGCGGCTACACCTTC. This rearrangement joins TRBV6-5 to TRBJ1-2; TRBD1 matches at 7 bases. From germline, CDR1 is MNHEY and CDR2 SVGAGI. J was trimmed by 8 bases and V by 4 bases; bases with no gene match: 10. The CDR3 has 14 residues.

There are a few counts of this clone. The chain recombines TRBV5-1 with TRBJ1-4; tentatively, D is TRBD1 (6 bases). The germline gives CDR1 SGHRS, CDR2 YFSETQ. This CDR3 contains 17 residues. Trimming took 3 bases from V and 6 from J, leaving 21 bases between them. The CDR3 protein is CASSWGGTGSDDEKLFF. As DNA, the CDR3 is TGCGCCAGCAGCTGGGGGGGTACAGGGTCGGATGATGAAAAACTGTTTTTT.

The chain is built from TRBV19 and TRBJ1-5, with no clear D. V dropped 7 bases and J dropped 4 bases, with 14 bases sitting between them. Germline V gene lookup returns CDR1 LNHDA and CDR2 SQIVND (reference sequence). This CDR3 comprises 14 residues. CDR3 coding DNA: TGTGCCAGTACCCCCGGTGCGGGGAATCAGCCCCAGCATTTT. Its protein is CASTPGAGNQPQHF.

V usage is TRBV28 and J usage is TRBJ1-5; D unclear. Germline CDR1 reads MDHEN; CDR2 reads SYDVKM. The length of the CDR3 is 15 residues. V lost 4 bases and J lost 0, with 10 bases in between. The CDR3 bases are TGTGCCAGCAGTTCTTTCCGTAATAGCAATCAGCCCCAGCATTTT. The encoded protein is CASSSFRNSNQPQHF.

The J gene is TRBJ2-7, the V gene TRBV14; 8 bases are a match to TRBD2. Germline values: CDR1 SGHDN, CDR2 FVKESK. The V and J ends lost 5 bases and 6 bases, in that order; junction bases with no gene match: 15. CDR3 length equals 16 residues. The CDR3 is CASSSGWLAGVREQYF. As DNA, the CDR3 is TGTGCCAGCAGCTCTGGTTGGCTAGCGGGTGTGCGCGAGCAGTACTTC.

The genes are TRBV5-6 and TRBJ2-7, with TRBD1 matching over 7 bases. Germline CDR1 is SGHDT and CDR2 is YYEEEE. The CDR3 has 11 amino acids. The V segment lost 7 bases and the J segment 2 bases; nucleotides outside the gene matches: 0. As DNA, the CDR3 is TGTGCCAGCGGGACAGCCTACGAGCAGTACTTC. It specifies CASGTAYEQYF.

The table lists this clone with a few counts. This chain connects TRBV19 to TRBJ1-2; 7 nucleotides match TRBD1. CDR1 and CDR2 from the germline V gene are LNHDA and SQIVND (reference sequence). The J segment lost 8 bases and the V segment lost 6 bases, leaving 15 bases of the junction unmatched. CDR3 size: 15 residues. CDR3 in amino acids: CASSNGDRAPGGYTF. The CDR3 nucleotides are TGTGCCAGTAGCAACGGTGACAGGGCCCCCGGGGGCTACACCTTC.

This clone was seen a single time. This chain joins TRBV28 and TRBJ1-4; D gene uncertain. Germline assignment: CDR1 MDHEN and CDR2 SYDVKM. The CDR3 contains 14 residues. Trimming took 2 bases from V and 8 from J, leaving 12 bases between them. CDR3 loop: CASSLGGFREKLFF. In nucleotides, the CDR3 is TGTGCCAGCAGTTTAGGAGGGTTTCGCGAAAAACTGTTTTTT.

This clone has more than one count but fewer than ten. The chain is built from TRBV4-3 and TRBJ2-1; D ambiguous. In germline, CDR1 is LGHNA, CDR2 YSLEER. The CDR3 runs 13 residues. V was cut by 0 bases and J by 9 bases, with 9 bases left in between. For the CDR3, the DNA is TGCGCCAGCAGCCAAGAAGAAGCTTCTGAGCAGTTCTTC. Protein sequence: CASSQEEASEQFF.

The V and J genes are TRBV5-4 and TRBJ2-1, with 9 nucleotides matching TRBD2. CDR1 and CDR2 from the germline V gene are SGHNT and YYREEE (reference sequence). V lost 0 bases to trimming and J lost 3 bases; unmatched junction nucleotides: 7. The CDR3 has 17 amino acids. CDR3 bases: TGTGCCAGCAGCTTGGGAGGCGGGAGGGCCAACTACAATGAGCAGTTCTTC. This codes for CASSLGGGRANYNEQFF.

The chain couples TRBV7-9 to TRBJ2-1; the match to TRBD2 covers 10 bases. Germline CDR1 reads SEHNR; CDR2 reads FQNEAQ (reference sequence). This CDR3 contains 15 residues. Trimming took 5 bases from V and 6 from J; bases not matched to a gene: 7. CDR3 residues: CASSLLAGGPNEQFF. CDR3 DNA: TGTGCCAGCAGCCTTTTAGCGGGAGGACCCAATGAGCAGTTCTTC. The variable domain in full, completed from reference TRBV7-9 and TRBJ2-1, reads DTGVSQNPRHKITKRGQNVTFRCDPISEHNRLYWYRQTLGQGPEFLTYFQNEAQLEKSRLLSDRFSAERPKGSFSTLEIQRTEQGDSAMYLCASSLLAGGPNEQFFGPGTRLTVL.

This rearrangement joins TRBV19 to TRBJ2-1; D uncertain. V was cut by 3 bases and J by 9 bases, with 21 bases left in between. CDR3 length: 16 residues. In germline, CDR1 is LNHDA, CDR2 SQIVND (reference sequence). Here the CDR3 DNA reads TGTGCCAGTAGTATGGGTAGTATACTACAATTTTCTGAGCAGTTCTTC. It specifies CASSMGSILQFSEQFF.

V usage is TRBV9 and J usage is TRBJ1-6; D is uncertain. The germline gives CDR1 SGDLS, CDR2 YYNGEE. The V end lost 0 bases, the J end lost 6 bases, and 10 bases lay between the germline ends. The CDR3 spans 15 residues. This CDR3 reads CASSVGSRFNSPLHF. CDR3 in DNA: TGTGCCAGCAGCGTAGGTTCCCGGTTTAATTCACCCCTCCACTTT. Full variable domain (remainder filled in from reference TRBV9 and TRBJ1-6): DSGVTQTPKHLITATGQRVTLRCSPRSGDLSVYWYQQSLDQGLQFLIQYYNGEERAKGNILERFSAQQFPDLHSELNLSSLELGDSALYFCASSVGSRFNSPLHFGNGTRLTVT.

The V call is TRBV11-3, the J call TRBJ1-3; D remains ambiguous. The CDR3 totals 18 residues. Germline-derived CDR1 and CDR2 are SGHNT and YENEEA. Trimming cost V 0 bases and J 0 bases, with 15 bases left between them. The DNA for the CDR3 is TGTGCCAGCAGCTTAGATACTTGGGCAGAGAGCTCTGGAAACACCATATATTTT. Protein: CASSLDTWAESSGNTIYF.

V gene TRBV6-4 combines with J gene TRBJ2-1, with a possible D match to TRBD1 (5 bases). Germline V CDR1 and CDR2: MRHNA, SNTAGT. Trimming removed 0 bases at V and 8 bases at J, with 20 bases between. This CDR3 has 17 residues. The CDR3 nucleotides are TGTGCCAGCAGTGACTCGTCCCGGTATGGCAGGGCCCATGAGCAGTTCTTC. This codes for CASSDSSRYGRAHEQFF.

The genes are TRBV5-1 and TRBJ1-1; D may be TRBD1 (5 bases). In germline, CDR1 is SGHRS, CDR2 YFSETQ. V lost 5 bases, J lost 4 bases, and 18 bases lay in between. The CDR3 sequence is 15 residues long. The CDR3 DNA follows: TGCGCCAGCAGGATCGGGAGCGGGGGACTCACTGAAGCTTTCTTT. Residues: CASRIGSGGLTEAFF.